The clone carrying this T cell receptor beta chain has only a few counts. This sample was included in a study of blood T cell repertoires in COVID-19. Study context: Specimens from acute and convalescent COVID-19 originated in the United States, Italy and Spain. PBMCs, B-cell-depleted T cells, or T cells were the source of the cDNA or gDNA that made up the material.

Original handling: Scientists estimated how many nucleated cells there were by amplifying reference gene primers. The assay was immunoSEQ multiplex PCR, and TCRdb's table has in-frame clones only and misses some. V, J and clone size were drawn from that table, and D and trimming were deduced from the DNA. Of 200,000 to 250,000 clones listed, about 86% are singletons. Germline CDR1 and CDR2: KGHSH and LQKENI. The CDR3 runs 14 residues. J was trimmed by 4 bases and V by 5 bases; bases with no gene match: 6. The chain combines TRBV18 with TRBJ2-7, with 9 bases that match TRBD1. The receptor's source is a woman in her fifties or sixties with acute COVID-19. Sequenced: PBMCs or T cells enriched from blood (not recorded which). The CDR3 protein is CASSKDRGKYEQYF. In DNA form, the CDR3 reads TGTGCCAGCTCAAAGGACAGGGGAAAATACGAGCAGTACTTC.